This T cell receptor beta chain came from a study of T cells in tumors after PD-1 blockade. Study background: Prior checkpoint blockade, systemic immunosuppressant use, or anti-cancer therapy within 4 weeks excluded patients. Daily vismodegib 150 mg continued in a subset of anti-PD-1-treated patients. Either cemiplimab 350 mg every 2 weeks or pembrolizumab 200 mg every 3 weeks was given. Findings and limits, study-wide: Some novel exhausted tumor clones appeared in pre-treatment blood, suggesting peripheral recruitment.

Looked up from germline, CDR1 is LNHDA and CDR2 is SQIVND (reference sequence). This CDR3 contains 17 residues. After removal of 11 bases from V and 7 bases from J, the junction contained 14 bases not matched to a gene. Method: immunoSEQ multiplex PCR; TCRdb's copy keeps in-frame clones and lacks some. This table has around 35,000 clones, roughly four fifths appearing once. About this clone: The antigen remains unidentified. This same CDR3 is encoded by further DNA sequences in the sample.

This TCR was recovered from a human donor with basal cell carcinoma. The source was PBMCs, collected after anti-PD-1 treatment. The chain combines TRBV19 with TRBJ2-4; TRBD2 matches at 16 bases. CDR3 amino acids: CASRPGLAGGRVNIQYF. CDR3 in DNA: TGTGCCTCCAGGCCGGGACTAGCGGGGGGGCGGGTGAACATTCAGTACTTC. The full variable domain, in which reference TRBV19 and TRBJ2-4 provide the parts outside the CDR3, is DGGITQSPKYLFRKEGQNVTLSCEQNLNHDAMYWYRQDPGQGLRLIYYSQIVNDFQKGDIAEGYSVSREKKESFPLTVTSAQKNPTAFYLCASRPGLAGGRVNIQYFGAGTRLSVL.